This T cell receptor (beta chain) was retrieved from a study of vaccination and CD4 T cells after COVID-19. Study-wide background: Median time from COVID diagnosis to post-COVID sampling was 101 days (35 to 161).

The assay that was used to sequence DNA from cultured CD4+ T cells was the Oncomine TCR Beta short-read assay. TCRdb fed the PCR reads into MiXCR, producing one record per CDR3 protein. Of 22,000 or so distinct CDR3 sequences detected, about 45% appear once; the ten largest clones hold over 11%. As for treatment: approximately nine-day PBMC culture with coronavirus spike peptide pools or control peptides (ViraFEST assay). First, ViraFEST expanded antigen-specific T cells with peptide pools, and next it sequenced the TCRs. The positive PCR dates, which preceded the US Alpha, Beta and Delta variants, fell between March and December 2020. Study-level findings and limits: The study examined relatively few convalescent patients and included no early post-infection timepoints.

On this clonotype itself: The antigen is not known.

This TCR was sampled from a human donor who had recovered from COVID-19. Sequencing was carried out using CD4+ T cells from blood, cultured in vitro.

The CDR3 DNA reads as TGTGCCAGCAGCTCCGTAACAGGAGTCTACGAGCAGTACTTC. This translates into CASSSVTGVYEQYF. V is TRBV5-4 and J is TRBJ2-7; D may be TRBD1 (5 bases). The V and J ends lost 3 bases and 3 bases respectively, with 13 bases between them. The CDR3 runs 14 residues. Germline-derived CDR1 and CDR2 are SGHNT and YYREEE (reference sequence).